Here is one TCR beta chain with its context. Using immunoSEQ multiplex PCR, the repertoire was profiled, and TCRdb retains in-frame clones only, with some absent. The sample consists of about 260,000 clones, approximately 83% of them appearing once. This entry belongs to a study of blood T cell repertoires in COVID-19. At the level of the study: Sites across the United States, Italy and Spain contributed samples from acute and convalescent COVID-19. PBMCs, B-cell-depleted T cells, or T cells were the source of the cDNA or gDNA that made up the material.

Sequencing was performed on peripheral blood. This clonotype was obtained from a human donor in a cohort sampled during active COVID-19.

Written as DNA, the CDR3 is TGTGCCAGCAGCTTAGCAGCGGGGCGGAACAATGAGCAGTTCTTC. Translated: CASSLAAGRNNEQFF. The V and J genes are TRBV11-2 and TRBJ2-1; 7 nucleotides agree with TRBD2. The CDR3 covers 15 residues. Germline loops: CDR1 SGHAT, CDR2 FQNNGV. After removal of 1 base from V and 5 bases from J, the junction contained 5 bases not matched to a gene.